The 15 T cell receptor beta chains below were found in one sample sequenced in a study of shared clonotypes between healthy human individuals. The data were produced by immunoSEQ multiplex PCR, yet TCRdb's version contains in-frame clones alone and is incomplete. The sample holds fewer than 200,000 clones; 80% to 95% are singletons and the top ten take 0.067%. Sequenced: naive CD4+ T cells sorted from blood. The subset is: CD45RA+ positively selected. The receptor source for this set is a woman aged 30 to 39 in good health.

The chain employs TRBV19 and TRBJ1-4; 7 nucleotides line up with TRBD1. The germline V gene has CDR1 LNHDA and CDR2 SQIVND (reference sequence). V lost 7 bases to trimming and J lost 1 base; unmatched junction nucleotides: 6. This CDR3 has 15 amino acids. The CDR3 DNA sequence: TGTGCCAGTACCAACAGGGGACGAACTAATGAAAAACTGTTTTTT. Its translation is CASTNRGRTNEKLFF.

This clone has just one count. The rearrangement uses TRBV5-1 and TRBJ1-4; maybe TRBD1 (5 bases). V gave up 5 bases and J gave up 0 bases, with 11 bases separating them. Per germline, CDR1 SGHRS and CDR2 YFSETQ. The CDR3 extends over 15 amino acids. The CDR3 DNA sequence: TGCGCCAGCAGTTACCGGGGGTCAACTAATGAAAAACTGTTTTTT. As protein: CASSYRGSTNEKLFF.

Only a few counts were recorded for this clone. J is TRBJ1-2 and V is TRBV20-1, with D possibly matching TRBD1 (6 bases). The V end was cut by 3 bases, the J end by 7 bases, with 9 bases between. Germline V gives CDR1 DFQATT, CDR2 SNEGSKA (reference sequence). This CDR3 region has 11 residues. The DNA of the CDR3 is TGCAGTGCTAGTGGGGGGCCTGGCTACACCTTC. Amino acids: CSASGGPGYTF.

V is TRBV30 and J is TRBJ2-3; D call uncertain. The CDR3 spans 13 residues. Germline loops: CDR1 GTSNPN, CDR2 SVGIG (reference sequence). V shed 0 bases and J shed 5 bases, with 9 bases lying between them. The CDR3 sequence is CAWSVRAGDTQYF. CDR3 DNA sequence: TGTGCCTGGAGTGTTCGCGCTGGAGATACGCAGTATTTT.

This chain uses TRBV4-2 with TRBJ1-4; D gene ambiguous. V was pared by 1 base and J by 2 bases, with 8 bases between. Per the germline V gene, CDR1 is LGHNA and CDR2 is YNFKEQ. The CDR3 has 15 amino acids. The CDR3: CASSQVSTTNEKLFF. CDR3 DNA: TGTGCCAGCAGCCAAGTTAGCACGACTAATGAAAAACTGTTTTTT.

This chain uses TRBV5-1 with TRBJ2-3; possibly TRBD2 for D (6 bases). The CDR3 extends over 16 amino acids. Germline CDR1 and CDR2: SGHRS and YFSETQ. Trimming pared 0 bases from V and 2 bases from J, leaving 13 bases between. CDR3 in amino acids: CASSLARGHPTDTQYF. CDR3 bases: TGCGCCAGCAGCTTGGCGCGGGGTCACCCCACAGATACGCAGTATTTT.

This chain links TRBV28 with TRBJ1-2; 7 positions agree with TRBD1. CDR1 is MDHEN and CDR2 is SYDVKM in the germline V gene. This CDR3 comprises 16 residues. The V gene end was trimmed by 4 bases and the J gene end by 3 bases; junction bases not matched to a gene: 11. The CDR3 nucleotides are TGTGCCAGCAGTTCTCCCGGGGACAGAAGAGACTATGGCTACACCTTC. This codes for CASSSPGDRRDYGYTF.

The chain combines TRBV28 with TRBJ1-2; D possibly corresponds to TRBD1 (5 bases). Looked up from germline, CDR1 is MDHEN and CDR2 is SYDVKM. This CDR3 has 15 amino acids. V lost 6 bases and J 2 bases, leaving 16 bases between the germline ends. CDR3 bases: TGTGCCAGCAGCCTCCACGGGGGGGGAAACTATGGCTACACCTTC. This encodes CASSLHGGGNYGYTF.

The CDR3 protein is CASSSLSIASSGNTIYF. The CDR3 nucleotides read TGTGCCAGCAGCTCGTTGTCAATCGCATCCTCTGGAAACACCATATATTTT. V is TRBV11-2 and J is TRBJ1-3; D gene ambiguous. V was pared by 4 bases and J by 0 bases, with 16 bases between. CDR1 is SGHAT, CDR2 FQNNGV, per germline. The CDR3 has 17 residues.

The V gene is TRBV2, the J gene TRBJ2-3, with a weak D call TRBD1 (5 bases). With 11 bases removed from V and 2 bases from J, the gap between germline ends came to 14 bases. From germline, CDR1 is SNHLY and CDR2 FYNNEI. CDR3 length: 13 amino acids. The CDR3 region has the DNA TGTGCCTATTTGGGGCGTGACACAGATACGCAGTATTTT. Residues: CAYLGRDTDTQYF.

The genes are TRBV13 and TRBJ1-1; D not resolved. CDR1 is PRHDT, CDR2 FYEKMQ, per germline (reference sequence). This CDR3 comprises 18 residues. V was shortened by 4 bases and J by 2 bases, with 23 bases between the two germline ends. The CDR3, as DNA: TGTGCCAGCAGCTGGTCCCCTACCCGACTCAAAATTAACACTGAAGCTTTCTTT. It specifies CASSWSPTRLKINTEAFF.

The gene calls are TRBV10-3 and TRBJ1-1; tentative D call: TRBD1 (6 bases). The ends were cut back, 7 bases at V and 6 bases at J, with 9 bases in the middle. The CDR3 has 11 residues. The V gene's germline CDR1 is ENHRY and CDR2 SYGVKD. The CDR3 DNA sequence: TGTGCCATCAAGGGGGGGGCTGAAGCTTTCTTT. Its protein is CAIKGGAEAFF.

This clone was seen a handful of times. V gene TRBV10-3 combines with J gene TRBJ2-7; 7 bases align to TRBD2. Losses at the gene ends were 6 bases for V and 4 bases for J; bases not matched to a gene: 6. The CDR3 is 13 amino acids. Germline V lookup: CDR1 ENHRY, CDR2 SYGVKD. The DNA of the CDR3 is TGTGCCATCAGCGCCGGGACTACTTACGAGCAGTACTTC. The encoded protein is CAISAGTTYEQYF.

V is TRBV5-1 and J is TRBJ2-2; D is undetermined. The ends were cut back, 1 base at V and 0 bases at J, with 7 bases in the middle. Germline loops: CDR1 SGHRS, CDR2 YFSETQ. The CDR3 loop spans 15 amino acids. CDR3 in amino acids: CASSLSAANTGELFF. CDR3 coding DNA: TGCGCCAGCAGCTTGTCCGCAGCGAACACCGGGGAGCTGTTTTTT.

The chain recombines TRBV30 with TRBJ1-2; tentative D call: TRBD1 (5 bases). This CDR3 region has 17 residues. V was clipped by 1 base and J by 3 bases, with 21 bases between them. The germline CDR1 and CDR2 sequences are GTSNPN and SVGIG (reference sequence). The CDR3 loop reads CAWSAGVGGFGDYGYTF. For the CDR3, the DNA is TGTGCCTGGAGTGCCGGGGTTGGGGGTTTCGGGGACTATGGCTACACCTTC.